The T cell receptor (beta chain) described here comes from a study of cytomegalovirus exposure and HLA in healthy donors. Trimming took 2 bases from V and 5 from J, leaving 9 bases between them. The CDR3 loop spans 13 amino acids. Germline-derived CDR1 and CDR2 are SGHKS and YYEKEE (reference sequence). The PCR used 60 Vbeta and 13 Jbeta primers. Libraries were prepared by immunoSEQ multiplex PCR; TCRdb keeps only in-frame clonotypes and omits some of them. The repertoire table contains approximately 140,000 clones. The chain is built from TRBV5-5 and TRBJ2-3; D not resolved. The TCR comes from a woman aged 45-60 years in good health and CMV-seronegative. Sequencing input: PBMCs. CDR3: CASSFVAEDTQYF. CDR3 nucleotides: TGTGCCAGCAGCTTTGTGGCCGAAGATACGCAGTATTTT.